The clone carrying this T cell receptor (beta chain) showed up just a few times. Its antigen is undetermined. Germline CDR1 and CDR2: LNHDA and SQIVND (reference sequence). Losses at the gene ends were 3 bases for V and 3 bases for J; bases not matched to a gene: 6. The length of the CDR3 is 16 residues. These data belong to a study of T cells in narcolepsy. Study-level information: Donors had narcolepsy type 1 or type 2, or were healthy controls. General study findings and limits: Blood of same and different patients, but not healthy controls, reportedly held recurring autoreactive clonotypes. Same-patient CSF and blood CD4+ T cell clonotypes included HCRT-specific and TRIB2-specific autoreactive ones. In some patient and control memory CD4+ samples, autoreactive clones were absent.

This table comes from immunoSEQ multiplex PCR, and its TCRdb copy is limited to in-frame clones, with some not included. The data hold around 34,000 clones, with around 79% observed a single time. Sequenced: memory (CD45RA-) CD4+ T cells from blood. The rearrangement joins TRBV19 to TRBJ2-1, with TRBD2 identical over 9 bases. This TCR was sampled from a human donor in good health. CDR3 nucleotides: TGTGCCAGTAGTATCTTAGCGGGAGCTGGCTACAATGAGCAGTTCTTC. This encodes CASSILAGAGYNEQFF.